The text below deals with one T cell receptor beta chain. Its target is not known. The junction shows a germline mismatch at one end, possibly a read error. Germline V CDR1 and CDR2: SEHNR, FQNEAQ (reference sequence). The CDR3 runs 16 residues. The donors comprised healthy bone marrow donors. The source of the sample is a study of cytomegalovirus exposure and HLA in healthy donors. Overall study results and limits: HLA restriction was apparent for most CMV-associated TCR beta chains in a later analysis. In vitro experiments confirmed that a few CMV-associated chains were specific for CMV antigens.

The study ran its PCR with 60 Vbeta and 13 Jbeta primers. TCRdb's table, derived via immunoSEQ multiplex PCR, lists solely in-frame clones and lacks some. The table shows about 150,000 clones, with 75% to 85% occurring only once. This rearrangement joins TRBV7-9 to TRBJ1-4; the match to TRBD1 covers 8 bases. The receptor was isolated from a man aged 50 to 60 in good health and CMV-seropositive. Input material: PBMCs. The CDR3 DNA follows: TGTTCCAGCAGGTCAGACGGACAGGGCCCGGGTGAAAAACTGTTTTTT. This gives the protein CSSRSDGQGPGEKLFF.